This T cell receptor beta chain derives from a study of CD8 T cells in Susac syndrome (dated by TCRdb to the late 2010s). Some background on the complete study: Repertoire sequencing was used to test whether CD8+ T cell activation and differentiation in Susac syndrome was antigen driven.

Summary of the overall study and its limitations: The number of individuals in the TCR sequencing and HLA analysis was recognized as being relatively small.

Concerning this clonotype: Its target antigen remains unknown. No base quality information exists; no much larger clone differs at one position.

RNA was extracted with the RNeasy kit and 0.5 to 1 ug was reverse transcribed using random hexamers. The immunoSEQ multiplex PCR assay, which covers 54 Vbeta and 13 Jbeta segments, was used to amplify TCR beta CDR3 regions. Bias from PCR amplification was corrected by using a synthetic template baseline for primer optimization and for computational correction. The study's processing was this. Reads were annotated to V, D and J genes according to IMGT and were analyzed with immunoSEQ Analyzer, with only productive sequences retained. Clonality was calculated as one minus the Shannon entropy normalized by log2 of the number of productive unique sequences. For each patient and control, public and private clones were evaluated among the 100 most prevalent clones. Clones were defined as Susac-specific when absent from the healthy and MS cohorts, from roughly 1,000 published viral clones and from other ImmuneACCESS disease sequences. The public reads were run again by TCRdb, first through fastp at Q25 and then through MiXCR, and only productive beta chains were kept. For every CDR3 protein sequence, its rows merge into one entry that carries the most common genes and DNA. The V and J calls and clone size come from TCRdb's table, not from the authors' own analysis. The table for this sample lists about 210,000 distinct CDR3 sequences; around 95% of them were counted only once. The top ten clones comprise 0.08% to 0.095% of the sample.

The CDR3, from cysteine to phenylalanine, totals 12 residues. Left in the record is the CDR3 DNA by itself, 36 bases read in frame from the first base. Based on the germline V gene, the CDR1 and CDR2 sequences are SQVTM and ANQGSEA. At the junction V is shortened by 6 bases and J by 8 bases, with 14 bases in between. Peripheral blood CD8+ and CD4+ T cells from healthy donors, Susac syndrome patients and multiple sclerosis patients were profiled by high-throughput TCR beta sequencing. The multiple sclerosis controls were treatment-naive patients whose relapsing-remitting disease, either stable or active, fulfilled the revised McDonald criteria. Bulk CD8+ and CD4+ T cells were purified by magnetic negative isolation, whereas CD8+ TEMRA cells were enriched by FACS. Blood was collected in EDTA tubes and processed within 24 hours, with PBMCs isolated through density gradient centrifugation. PBMCs intended for TCR sequencing were cryopreserved in liquid nitrogen and thawed later in a water bath at 37 degrees C. The sorted or isolated CD4+, CD8+ and CD8+ TEMRA cells reached a purity of at least 90%.

The sequenced sample was CD4+ T cells from PBMCs. The receptor was isolated from a human donor with multiple sclerosis. The rearrangement joined TRBV29-1 to TRBJ2-1; the D gene is perhaps TRBD1 or TRBD2, as each covers 5 bases. The sequenced DNA is TGCAGCGTCCGTGTGGTGGGGGATGAGCAGTTCTTC. The translation is CSVRVVGDEQFF.